The following is a T cell receptor beta chain sequence with its context. This sample was taken from a study of blood T cell repertoires in COVID-19. Per the original methods: Amplifying reference gene primers gave estimates of nucleated cell counts. The repertoire was sequenced with immunoSEQ multiplex PCR; TCRdb's copy has only in-frame clones and lacks some. V, J and clone size reflect that table, while D and trimming were determined from the DNA. This sample has 70,000 to 100,000 clones, with 88% found just once. The CDR3 has 15 residues. From germline, CDR1 is SGHTA and CDR2 FQGNSA. V lost 1 base and J 2 bases, leaving 9 bases between the germline ends.

The rearrangement joins TRBV7-2 to TRBJ2-4, with D possibly TRBD2 on 5 matching bases. Sequenced input: peripheral blood. The clonotype originates from a woman older than 75 with active COVID-19. The CDR3 DNA follows: TGTGCCAGCAGCTTAGATCGGGAACCCAAAAACATTCAGTACTTC. This sequence encodes CASSLDREPKNIQYF.